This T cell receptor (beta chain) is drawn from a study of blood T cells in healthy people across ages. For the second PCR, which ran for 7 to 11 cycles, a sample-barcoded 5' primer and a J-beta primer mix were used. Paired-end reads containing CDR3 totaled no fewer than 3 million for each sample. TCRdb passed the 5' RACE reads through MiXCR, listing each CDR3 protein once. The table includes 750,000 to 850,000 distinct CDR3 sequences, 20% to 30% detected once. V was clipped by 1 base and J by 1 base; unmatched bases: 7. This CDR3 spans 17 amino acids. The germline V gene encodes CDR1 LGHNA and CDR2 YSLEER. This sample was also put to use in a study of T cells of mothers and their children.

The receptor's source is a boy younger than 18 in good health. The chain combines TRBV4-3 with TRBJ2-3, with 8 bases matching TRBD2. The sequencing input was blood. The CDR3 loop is CASSQALAGGGTDTQYF. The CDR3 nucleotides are TGCGCCAGCAGCCAAGCGCTAGCGGGTGGGGGCACAGATACGCAGTATTTT.